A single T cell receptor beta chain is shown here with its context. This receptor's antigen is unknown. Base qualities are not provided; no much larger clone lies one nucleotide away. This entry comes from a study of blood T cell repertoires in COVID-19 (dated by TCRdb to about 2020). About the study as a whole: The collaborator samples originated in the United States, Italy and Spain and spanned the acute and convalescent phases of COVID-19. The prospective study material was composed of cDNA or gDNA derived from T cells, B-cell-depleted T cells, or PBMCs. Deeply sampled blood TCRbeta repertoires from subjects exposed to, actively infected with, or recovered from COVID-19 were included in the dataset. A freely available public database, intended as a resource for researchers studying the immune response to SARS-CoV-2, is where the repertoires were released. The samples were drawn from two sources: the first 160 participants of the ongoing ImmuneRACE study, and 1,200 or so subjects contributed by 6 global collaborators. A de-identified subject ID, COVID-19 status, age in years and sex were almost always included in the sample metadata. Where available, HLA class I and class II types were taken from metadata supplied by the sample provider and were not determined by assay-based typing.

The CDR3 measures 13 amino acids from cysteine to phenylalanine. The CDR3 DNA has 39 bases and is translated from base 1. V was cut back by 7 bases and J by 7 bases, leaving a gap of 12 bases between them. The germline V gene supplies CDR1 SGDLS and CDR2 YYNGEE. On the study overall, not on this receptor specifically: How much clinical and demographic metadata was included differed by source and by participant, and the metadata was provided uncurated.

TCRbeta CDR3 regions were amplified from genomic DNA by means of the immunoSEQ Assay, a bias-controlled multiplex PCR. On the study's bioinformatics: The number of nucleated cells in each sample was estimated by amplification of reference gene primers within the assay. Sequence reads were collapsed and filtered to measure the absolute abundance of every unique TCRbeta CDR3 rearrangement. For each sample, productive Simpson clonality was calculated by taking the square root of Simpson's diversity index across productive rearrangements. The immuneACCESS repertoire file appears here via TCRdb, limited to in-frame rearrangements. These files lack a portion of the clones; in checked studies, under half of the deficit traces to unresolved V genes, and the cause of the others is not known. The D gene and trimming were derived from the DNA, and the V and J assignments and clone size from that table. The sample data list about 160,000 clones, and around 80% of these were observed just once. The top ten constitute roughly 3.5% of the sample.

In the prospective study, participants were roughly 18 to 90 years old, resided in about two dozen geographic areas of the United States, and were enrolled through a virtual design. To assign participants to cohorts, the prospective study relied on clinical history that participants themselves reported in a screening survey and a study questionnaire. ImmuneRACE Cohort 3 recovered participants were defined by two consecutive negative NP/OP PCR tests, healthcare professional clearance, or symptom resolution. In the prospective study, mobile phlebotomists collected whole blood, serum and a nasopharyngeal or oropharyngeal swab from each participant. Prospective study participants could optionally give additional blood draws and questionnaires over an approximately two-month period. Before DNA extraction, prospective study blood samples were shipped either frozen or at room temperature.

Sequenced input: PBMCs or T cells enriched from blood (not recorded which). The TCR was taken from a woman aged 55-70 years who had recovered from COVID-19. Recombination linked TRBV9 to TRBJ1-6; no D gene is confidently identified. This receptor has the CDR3 CASARTENSPLHF. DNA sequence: TGTGCCAGCGCACGGACTGAAAATTCACCCCTCCACTTT.